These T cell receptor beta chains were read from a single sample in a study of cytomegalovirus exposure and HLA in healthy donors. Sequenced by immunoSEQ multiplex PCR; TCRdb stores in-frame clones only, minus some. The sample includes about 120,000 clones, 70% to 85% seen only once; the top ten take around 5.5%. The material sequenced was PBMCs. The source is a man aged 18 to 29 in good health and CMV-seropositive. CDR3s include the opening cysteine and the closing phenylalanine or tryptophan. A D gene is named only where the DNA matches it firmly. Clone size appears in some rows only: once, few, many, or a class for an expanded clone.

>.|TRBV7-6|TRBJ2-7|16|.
CASSPGGGGKPYEQYF
TGTGCCAGCAGCCCCGGTGGAGGAGGGAAACCCTACGAGCAGTACTTC
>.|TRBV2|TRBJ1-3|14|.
CATRGDASGNTIYF
TGTGCCACCCGGGGGGACGCCTCTGGAAACACCATATATTTT
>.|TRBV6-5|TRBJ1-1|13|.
CASSSTLNTEAFF
TGTGCCAGCAGTTCGACACTGAACACTGAAGCTTTCTTT
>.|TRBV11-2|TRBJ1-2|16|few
CASSHRVKTGIYGYTF
TGTGCCAGCAGCCATAGAGTTAAGACGGGAATTTATGGCTACACCTTC
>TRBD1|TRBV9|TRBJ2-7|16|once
CASSVARDSVSYEQYF
TGTGCCAGCAGCGTAGCCCGGGACAGTGTCTCCTACGAGCAGTACTTC
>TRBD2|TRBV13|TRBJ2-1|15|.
CASSLPGLADNEQFF
TGTGCCAGCAGCTTACCCGGACTAGCGGATAATGAGCAGTTCTTC
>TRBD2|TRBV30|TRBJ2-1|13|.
CAWTSGPYNEQFF
TGTGCCTGGACTAGCGGACCCTACAATGAGCAGTTCTTC
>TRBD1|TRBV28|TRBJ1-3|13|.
CASSPRGLETIYF
TGTGCCAGCAGCCCCAGGGGGTTGGAGACCATATATTTT
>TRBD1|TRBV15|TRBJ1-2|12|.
CATGTGGDGYTF
TGTGCCACCGGGACAGGGGGCGATGGCTACACCTTC
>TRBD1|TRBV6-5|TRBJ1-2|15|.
CASSYRTGPNYGYTF
TGTGCCAGCAGTTATCGGACAGGCCCCAACTATGGCTACACCTTC
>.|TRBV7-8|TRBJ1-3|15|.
CASSLHRVTGNTIYF
TGTGCCAGCAGCTTACACAGGGTAACTGGAAACACCATATATTTT
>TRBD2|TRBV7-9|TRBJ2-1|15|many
CASSIPGTSSHEQFF
TGTGCCAGCAGCATACCCGGGACTAGTTCACATGAGCAGTTCTTC
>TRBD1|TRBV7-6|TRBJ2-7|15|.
CASSDPGQGYSEQYF
TGTGCCAGCAGCGATCCGGGACAGGGCTATTCCGAGCAGTACTTC
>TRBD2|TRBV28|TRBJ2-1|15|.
CASSLKRGGGNEQFF
TGTGCCAGCAGTCTAAAGCGGGGGGGCGGCAATGAGCAGTTCTTC
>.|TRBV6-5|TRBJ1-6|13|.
CASLATQSSPLHF
TGTGCCAGCCTCGCTACACAGAGTTCACCCCTCCACTTT
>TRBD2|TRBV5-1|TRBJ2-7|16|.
CASSLDGSGTKGEQYF
TGCGCCAGCAGCTTGGACGGTAGCGGGACTAAGGGCGAGCAGTACTTC
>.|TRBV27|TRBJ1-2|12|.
CASGGHLYGYTF
TGTGCCAGCGGTGGGCACCTCTATGGCTACACCTTC
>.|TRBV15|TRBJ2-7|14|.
CATSDGGQFYEQYF
TGTGCCACCAGCGACGGGGGACAGTTCTACGAGCAGTACTTC
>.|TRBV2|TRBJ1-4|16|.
CASSGVTGSTNEKLFF
TGTGCCAGCAGTGGCGTGACAGGATCAACTAATGAAAAACTGTTTTTT
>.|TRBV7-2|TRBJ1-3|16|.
CASSLAGGVSGNTIYF
TGTGCCAGCAGCTTAGCGGGTGGAGTCTCTGGAAACACCATATATTTT
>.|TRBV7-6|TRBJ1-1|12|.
CASSLANSEAFF
TGTGCCAGCAGCTTAGCGAACAGTGAAGCTTTCTTT
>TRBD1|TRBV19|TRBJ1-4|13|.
CASSGTGGEKLFF
TGTGCCAGTTCTGGGACAGGGGGAGAAAAACTGTTTTTT
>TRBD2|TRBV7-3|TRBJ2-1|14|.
CASSLLAGVNEQFF
TGTGCCAGCAGCTTACTAGCGGGAGTTAATGAGCAGTTCTTC
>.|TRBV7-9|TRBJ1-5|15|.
CASSLVLGSNQPQHF
TGTGCCAGCAGCTTAGTTTTAGGGAGTAATCAGCCCCAGCATTTT
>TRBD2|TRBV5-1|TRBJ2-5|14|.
CASSSTGTMGCRYF
TGCGCCAGCAGCTCAACCGGGACTATGGGGTGCAGGTACTTC
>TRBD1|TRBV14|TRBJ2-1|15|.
CASSEGAYPYNEQFF
TGTGCCAGCAGCGAGGGGGCATATCCCTACAATGAGCAGTTCTTC
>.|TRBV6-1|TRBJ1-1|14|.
CASSETPRGTEAFF
TGTGCCAGCAGTGAGACACCCCGAGGGACTGAAGCTTTCTTT
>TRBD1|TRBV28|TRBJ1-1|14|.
CASSLGQGGAEAFF
TGTGCCAGCAGTCTGGGACAGGGAGGCGCTGAAGCTTTCTTT
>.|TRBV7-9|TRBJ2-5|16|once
CASSLGLVSSQETQYF
TGTGCCAGCAGCTTAGGCCTGGTGTCTAGCCAAGAGACCCAGTACTTC
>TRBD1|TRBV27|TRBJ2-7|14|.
CASSDRGVFDEQYF
TGTGCCAGCAGTGACAGGGGGGTGTTTGACGAGCAGTACTTC
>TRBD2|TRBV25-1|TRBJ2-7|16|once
CASSEGLVILGAGQYF
TGTGCCAGCAGTGAAGGACTAGTGATCCTTGGGGCTGGGCAGTACTTC
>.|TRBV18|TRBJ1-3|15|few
CASSPPLTAGNTIYF
TGTGCCAGCTCACCACCGTTGACAGCTGGAAACACCATATATTTT
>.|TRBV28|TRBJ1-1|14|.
CASSIIDSNTEAFF
TGTGCCAGCAGCATTATTGACTCGAACACTGAAGCTTTCTTT
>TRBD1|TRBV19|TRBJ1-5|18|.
CASSPTGAEVWGNQPQHF
TGTGCCAGTAGCCCGACAGGGGCCGAGGTTTGGGGCAATCAGCCCCAGCATTTT
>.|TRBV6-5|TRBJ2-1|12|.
CASSYRTGEQFF
TGTGCCAGCAGTTACCGGACGGGAGAGCAGTTCTTC
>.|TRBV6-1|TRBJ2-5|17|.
CASSEKGGRGTRETQYF
TGTGCCAGCAGTGAAAAGGGGGGCAGGGGGACCCGTGAGACCCAGTACTTC
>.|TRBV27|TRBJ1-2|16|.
CASSSTPTGEIYGYTF
TGTGCCAGCAGTTCGACACCGACAGGTGAAATATATGGCTACACCTTC
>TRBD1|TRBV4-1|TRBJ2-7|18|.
CASSPIHTGGAGAHEQYF
TGCGCCAGCAGCCCGATTCATACAGGGGGCGCCGGGGCACACGAGCAGTACTTC
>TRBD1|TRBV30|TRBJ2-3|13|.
CAWSGTGVDTQYF
TGTGCCTGGAGTGGGACAGGGGTAGATACGCAGTATTTT
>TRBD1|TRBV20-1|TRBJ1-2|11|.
CSASTGDGYTF
TGCAGTGCCTCCACAGGGGATGGCTACACCTTC
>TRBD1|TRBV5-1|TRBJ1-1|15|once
CASSLDGQANTEAFF
TGCGCCAGCAGCTTGGACGGACAGGCGAACACTGAAGCTTTCTTT
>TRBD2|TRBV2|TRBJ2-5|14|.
CASRAGTNQETQYF
TGTGCCAGCAGGGCCGGGACTAACCAAGAGACCCAGTACTTC
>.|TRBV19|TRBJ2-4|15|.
CASSITSRELNIQYF
TGTGCCAGTAGTATAACTAGCCGTGAATTAAACATTCAGTACTTC